The TCR beta chain under discussion was sequenced for a study of blood T cell repertoires in COVID-19. Study-level information: There were acute and convalescent COVID-19 samples, and they came from the United States, Italy and Spain.

V lost 5 bases, J lost 7 bases, and 14 bases lay in between. The length of the CDR3 is 13 residues. CDR1 is SGHNT and CDR2 is YENEEA in the germline V gene. Clones were read by immunoSEQ multiplex PCR, and TCRdb kept only the in-frame ones, dropping some. The sample shows roughly 250,000 clones, about nine tenths of them seen only once. The receptor was isolated from a woman between 18 and 29 years old who had recovered from COVID-19. The sample taken for sequencing was PBMCs or T cells enriched from blood (not recorded which). This chain joins TRBV11-3 and TRBJ1-1; D gene ambiguous. CDR3 in DNA: TGTGCCAGCAGCGGCCTTGAGGCCGATGAAGCTTTCTTT. The encoded protein is CASSGLEADEAFF.